The 20 T cell receptor beta chains below were found in one sample sequenced in a study of shared clonotypes between healthy human individuals. Produced via immunoSEQ multiplex PCR; TCRdb's table is partial and in-frame only. The sample records some 2,000,000 clones, 90% to 95% being singletons. Sequencing was done on a sample of naive CD4+ T cells sorted from blood. Subset defined: CD45RA+ positively selected. The receptors shown here come from a man between 18 and 29 years old in good health.

This sequence joins TRBV30 and TRBJ2-1, with 7 bases that match TRBD2. Germline V CDR1 and CDR2: GTSNPN, SVGIG (reference sequence). The CDR3 contains 18 residues. With 3 bases clipped from V and 0 bases from J, the junction kept 14 bases outside the gene matches. As DNA, the CDR3 is TGTGCCTGGAGGTCAGGGTCTAGCGGCATCCGCTCCTACAATGAGCAGTTCTTC. Translation: CAWRSGSSGIRSYNEQFF.

The V call is TRBV10-3, the J call TRBJ2-4, with D perhaps TRBD2 (5 bases). There are 17 residues in the CDR3. Germline V CDR1 and CDR2: ENHRY, SYGVKD. Deletions cut 3 bases from V and 3 bases from J, with 18 bases between. Written as DNA, the CDR3 is TGTGCCATCAGTGACGGAGGACCCAACTTAGGCAAAAACATTCAGTACTTC. It codes for CAISDGGPNLGKNIQYF.

The genes are TRBV30 and TRBJ1-2, with D maybe TRBD1 (6 bases). From germline, CDR1 is GTSNPN and CDR2 SVGIG (reference sequence). V shed 0 bases and J shed 7 bases, with 15 bases lying between them. This CDR3 has 14 amino acids. CDR3 loop: CAWSVGGERSGYTF. As DNA, the CDR3 is TGTGCCTGGAGTGTAGGGGGGGAAAGGAGTGGCTACACCTTC. Drawing the rest from reference TRBV30 and TRBJ1-2, the complete variable domain is SQTIHQWPATLVQPVGSPLSLECTVEGTSNPNLYWYRQAAGRGLQLLFYSVGIGQISSEVPQNLSASRPQDRQFILSSKKLLLSDSGFYLCAWSVGGERSGYTFGSGTRLTVV.

The chain uses TRBV28 and TRBJ1-5, with D tentatively TRBD1 (5 bases). V was cut by 6 bases and J by 4 bases, with 19 bases left in between. The CDR3 is 16 residues long. Looked up from germline, CDR1 is MDHEN and CDR2 is SYDVKM. CDR3 DNA: TGTGCCAGCAGGCTGCCGGGACGGAGTAAAAATCAGCCCCAGCATTTT. Translation: CASRLPGRSKNQPQHF.

The chain recombines TRBV19 with TRBJ2-7; D possibly corresponds to TRBD1 (6 bases). Germline lookup yields CDR1 LNHDA and CDR2 SQIVND (reference sequence). V was shortened by 4 bases and J by 0 bases, with 13 bases between the two germline ends. This CDR3 spans 15 amino acids. CDR3 amino acids: CASSKTGGGSYEQYF. DNA for the CDR3: TGTGCCAGTAGTAAGACAGGTGGGGGCTCCTACGAGCAGTACTTC.

The J gene is TRBJ1-5, the V gene TRBV19, with D possibly being TRBD1 (5 bases). This CDR3 comprises 14 residues. V was clipped by 6 bases and J by 3 bases, with 12 bases between them. Germline V gene data show CDR1 as LNHDA and CDR2 as SQIVND (reference sequence). CDR3 residues: CASSQGVPNQPQHF. In DNA, the CDR3 is TGTGCCAGTAGCCAAGGGGTTCCCAATCAGCCCCAGCATTTT.

This chain links TRBV7-2 with TRBJ2-3; D is uncertain. The V end lost 7 bases, the J end lost 2 bases, and 16 bases lay between the germline ends. CDR3 size: 15 residues. Germline assignment: CDR1 SGHTA and CDR2 FQGNSA. CDR3 residues: CASTKTLRDTDTQYF. The DNA of the CDR3 is TGTGCCAGCACCAAAACCTTAAGGGACACAGATACGCAGTATTTT.

The chain employs TRBV11-2 and TRBJ1-1; D gene ambiguous. CDR3 length equals 13 residues. V gave up 0 bases and J gave up 6 bases, with 8 bases separating them. Looked up from germline, CDR1 is SGHAT and CDR2 is FQNNGV. The CDR3 DNA reads as TGTGCCAGCAGCTTAGAGCCGAGGGCTGAAGCTTTCTTT. It translates to CASSLEPRAEAFF.

The rearrangement links TRBV10-2 to TRBJ1-5, with unresolved D. This CDR3 has 12 residues. Between the trimmed V and J ends, which lost 2 bases and 6 bases, there was a span of 5 bases. Germline CDR1 and CDR2: WSHSY and SAAADI. CDR3 region: CASSEAVQPQHF. Written as DNA, the CDR3 is TGCGCCAGCAGTGAGGCGGTTCAGCCCCAGCATTTT.

Comments on this clone: Other DNA sequences in this specimen translate into the identical CDR3. The chain employs TRBV7-2 and TRBJ2-7; no firm D call. V lost 6 bases and J lost 0, with 6 bases in between. The CDR3 sequence is 12 residues long. The germline V gene has CDR1 SGHTA and CDR2 FQGNSA. The CDR3 loop reads CASSSSSYEQYF. CDR3 in DNA: TGTGCCAGCAGTTCTAGCTCCTACGAGCAGTACTTC. The full variable domain, completed using reference TRBV7-2 and TRBJ2-7, is GAGVSQSPSNKVTEKGKDVELRCDPISGHTALYWYRQSLGQGLEFLIYFQGNSAPDKSGLPSDRFSAERTGGSVSTLTIQRTQQEDSAVYLCASSSSSYEQYFGPGTRLTVT.

This chain uses TRBV6-1 with TRBJ2-7; TRBD1 matches 7 bases. Losses at the gene ends were 7 bases for V and 5 bases for J; bases not matched to a gene: 5. This CDR3 is built from 12 residues. CDR1 and CDR2 (germline): MNHNS, SASEGT. The CDR3: CASTDRPHEQYF. The CDR3 bases are TGTGCCAGCACGGACAGGCCCCACGAGCAGTACTTC.

A single count supports this clone. The V gene is TRBV21-1, the J gene TRBJ2-5; the table's D gene call, TRBD2, was not cross checked with the DNA. TRBV21-1 is termed a pseudogene. The CDR3 runs to 14 residues. The CDR3 loop reads CASTPREDIETQYF. In nucleotides, the CDR3 is TGTGCCAGCACGCCAAGAGAGGATATTGAGACCCAGTACTTC.

The V call is TRBV10-3, the J call TRBJ2-2, with D tentatively TRBD2 (6 bases). CDR3 length: 14 residues. Trimming left V 4 bases short and J 6 bases short, with 12 bases between. Per the germline V gene, CDR1 is ENHRY and CDR2 is SYGVKD. CDR3 DNA sequence: TGTGCCATCAGTGTACTAGCCGAAGCCGGGGAGCTGTTTTTT. Its protein product is CAISVLAEAGELFF.

The chain recombines TRBV5-1 with TRBJ2-3, with TRBD2 matching 7 bases. CDR1 SGHRS and CDR2 YFSETQ come from the germline V gene. V dropped 4 bases and J dropped 3; count of bases not matched to a gene: 8. This CDR3 is built from 15 residues. CDR3 sequence (DNA): TGCGCCAGCAGCCCCCCTCTAGCGGATACAGATACGCAGTATTTT. Translation gives CASSPPLADTDTQYF.

V gene TRBV14 combines with J gene TRBJ1-2; possibly TRBD1 for D (6 bases). Trimming pared 5 bases from V and 8 bases from J, leaving 12 bases between. Germline V gene lookup returns CDR1 SGHDN and CDR2 FVKESK. This CDR3 is 12 amino acids long. The CDR3 bases are TGTGCCAGCAGCGGACAGTCGCTGGGCTACACCTTC. Translating it yields CASSGQSLGYTF. Complete variable domain (other parts from reference TRBV14 and TRBJ1-2): EAGVTQFPSHSVIEKGQTVTLRCDPISGHDNLYWYRRVMGKEIKFLLHFVKESKQDESGMPNNRFLAERTGGTYSTLKVQPAELEDSGVYFCASSGQSLGYTFGSGTRLTVV.

This clone occurred once. The chain combines TRBV6-1 with TRBJ2-7; 7 bases are shared with TRBD1. CDR1 is MNHNS, CDR2 SASEGT, per germline. CDR3 length: 13 residues. Unmatched junction bases numbered 5, after V lost 7 bases and J lost 2 bases. CDR3 in DNA: TGTGCCAGCACTTGGACAGGTACCTACGAGCAGTACTTC. As protein: CASTWTGTYEQYF.

This clone was recorded only once. This chain connects TRBV6-5 to TRBJ1-5; weak D call: TRBD1 (5 bases). Germline V gives CDR1 MNHEY, CDR2 SVGAGI. Trimming took 6 bases from V and 7 from J, leaving 13 bases between them. The CDR3 loop spans 13 amino acids. CDR3 nucleotide sequence: TGTGCCAGCAGCCGAACCCAGGGACAGCCCCAGCATTTT. It yields the protein CASSRTQGQPQHF.

V usage is TRBV5-6 and J usage is TRBJ2-7, with D hard to call. The CDR3 extends over 11 amino acids. Trimming pared 4 bases from V and 4 bases from J, leaving 6 bases between. The V gene's germline CDR1 is SGHDT and CDR2 YYEEEE. CDR3 sequence: CASSLYYEQYF. CDR3 DNA: TGTGCCAGCAGCCTCTATTACGAGCAGTACTTC.

This rearrangement joins TRBV5-1 to TRBJ1-2, with D unclear. This CDR3 has 13 amino acids. In germline, CDR1 is SGHRS, CDR2 YFSETQ. Trimming took off 4 bases at V and 3 bases at J, with 10 bases between the two ends. CDR3 amino acids: CASSTRTDYGYTF. The CDR3 bases are TGCGCCAGCAGCACTCGGACGGACTATGGCTACACCTTC.

The CDR3 coding sequence is TGTGCCTCCTGGGGGGGACTGGACAATGAGCAGTTCTTC. It yields the protein CASWGGLDNEQFF. The J gene is TRBJ2-1, the V gene TRBV10-3, with 7 nucleotides matching TRBD2. The CDR3 is 13 amino acids. Germline V gene lookup returns CDR1 ENHRY and CDR2 SYGVKD. With 11 bases clipped from V and 5 bases from J, the junction kept 9 bases outside the gene matches.